This T cell receptor beta chain was retrieved from a study of somatic mutations in cytotoxic T cells in rheumatoid arthritis. Some clones are missing from TCRdb's copy, which holds only in-frame ones; the method was immunoSEQ multiplex PCR. The repertoire holds 2,700 or so clones, with about four fifths as singletons. This CDR3 contains 12 residues. The germline gives CDR1 SGHRS, CDR2 YFSETQ. V was shortened by 0 bases and J by 3 bases, with 4 bases between the two germline ends. For this clone: A far larger clone is off by one base, so a read error is likely.

The sample taken for sequencing was CD8+ T cells sorted from blood. The chain is built from TRBV5-1 and TRBJ2-7, with D unresolved. The source of this sequence is a man aged 55 to 70 with rheumatoid arthritis. This CDR3 is CASSLASYEQYF. The DNA for the CDR3 is TGCGCCAGCAGCTTGGCCAGCTACGAGCAGTACTTC.